Following are 11 T cell receptor beta chains from one sample sequenced in a study of cytomegalovirus exposure and HLA in healthy donors. Amplification used 60 Vbeta primers and 13 Jbeta primers. Profiling relied on immunoSEQ multiplex PCR, and the TCRdb table lists in-frame clones only, not all of them. The table records approximately 170,000 clones, 70% to 75% of them present only once. The sequenced material came from PBMCs. These receptors were collected from a man aged 18-30 years in good health and CMV-seropositive.

The V call is TRBV5-1, the J call TRBJ2-3; 9 nucleotides agree with TRBD1. Germline-derived CDR1 and CDR2 are SGHRS and YFSETQ. Germline trimming cut 4 bases from V and 5 bases from J; bases unmatched to any gene: 8. This CDR3 has 15 amino acids. The CDR3 DNA sequence: TGCGCCAGCAGCCCGGGACAGGGACCCGGAGATACGCAGTATTTT. Its protein product is CASSPGQGPGDTQYF.

In nucleotides, the CDR3 is TGTGCCAGCCTAGCGGGGGGCACAGATACGCAGTATTTT. Amino acid sequence: CASLAGGTDTQYF. The chain joins TRBV28 to TRBJ2-3; 10 bases align to TRBD2. The J segment lost 1 base and the V segment lost 8 bases, leaving 0 bases of the junction unmatched. CDR1 and CDR2 from the germline V gene are MDHEN and SYDVKM. The CDR3 has 13 residues.

V gene TRBV29-1 combines with J gene TRBJ2-1, with D possibly TRBD1 on 6 matching bases. The germline gives CDR1 SQVTM, CDR2 ANQGSEA. CDR3 length equals 15 residues. V lost 6 bases and J lost 1, with 16 bases in between. This chain's CDR3 is CSVAGQGPSYNEQFF. The CDR3 nucleotides read TGCAGCGTCGCCGGTCAGGGGCCATCCTACAATGAGCAGTTCTTC.

The J gene is TRBJ2-2, the V gene TRBV11-3; the D gene is possibly TRBD1 (7 bases). Per germline, CDR1 SGHNT and CDR2 YENEEA. CDR3 size: 15 residues. The V gene lost 1 base and the J gene lost 6 bases, with 12 bases spanning the gap. The CDR3 sequence is CASSLGRDSAGELFF. The DNA of the CDR3 is TGTGCCAGCAGCTTAGGGCGGGACAGCGCCGGGGAGCTGTTTTTT.

This clone was seen only a few times. V is TRBV29-1 and J is TRBJ1-1; D remains unclear. Trimming left V 6 bases short and J 0 bases short, with 11 bases between. The CDR3 contains 13 residues. Germline V gives CDR1 SQVTM, CDR2 ANQGSEA. This CDR3 is CSVQEVVNTEAFF. CDR3 DNA sequence: TGCAGCGTCCAGGAGGTAGTGAACACTGAAGCTTTCTTT.

The V call is TRBV15, the J call TRBJ2-1; 10 nucleotides align to TRBD2. The CDR3 length is 15 residues. The V gene end was trimmed by 1 base and the J gene end by 4 bases; junction bases not matched to a gene: 1. Germline V gene data show CDR1 as LNHNV and CDR2 as YYDKDF (reference sequence). The CDR3 here is CATSRASGGYNEQFF. The CDR3, as DNA: TGTGCCACCAGCAGAGCTAGCGGGGGATACAATGAGCAGTTCTTC.

The chain couples TRBV10-3 to TRBJ2-7; D possibly corresponds to TRBD2 (6 bases). V was cut by 10 bases and J by 0 bases, with 13 bases left in between. CDR3 length: 13 amino acids. Germline-derived CDR1 and CDR2 are ENHRY and SYGVKD. CDR3 nucleotide sequence: TGTGCCACCGCGCGGGGACTCTCCTACGAGCAGTACGTC. Translation: CATARGLSYEQYV.

The gene calls are TRBV28 and TRBJ2-1, with 7 positions matching TRBD2. The CDR3 spans 13 residues. CDR1 and CDR2 (germline): MDHEN, SYDVKM. The V and J ends lost 7 bases and 8 bases, in that order; junction bases with no gene match: 8. The CDR3, as DNA: TGTGCCAGCACCTTGGGGGGGATCGATGAGCAGTTCTTC. It translates to CASTLGGIDEQFF. The full variable domain, rest sourced from reference TRBV28 and TRBJ2-1, is DVKVTQSSRYLVKRTGEKVFLECVQDMDHENMFWYRQDPGLGLRLIYFSYDVKMKEKGDIPEGYSVSREKKERFSLILESASTNQTSMYLCASTLGGIDEQFFGPGTRLTVL.

This chain connects TRBV7-2 to TRBJ1-5, with D perhaps TRBD1 (6 bases). The V end lost 1 base, the J end lost 11 bases, and 15 bases lay between the germline ends. Germline V gene sequence: CDR1 SGHTA, CDR2 FQGNSA. This CDR3 comprises 14 residues. The DNA of the CDR3 is TGTGCCAGCAGCTTAGAGGGGGTGGGGATAGCCCAGCATTTT. Amino acid sequence: CASSLEGVGIAQHF.

CDR3 in amino acids: CASSWIGNSPLHF. CDR3 nucleotides: TGTGCCAGCAGCTGGATCGGGAATTCACCCCTCCACTTT. The chain recombines TRBV27 with TRBJ1-6; D is unclear. The CDR3 contains 13 residues. Germline V gene lookup returns CDR1 MNHEY and CDR2 SMNVEV (reference sequence). Trimming took 6 bases from V and 7 from J, leaving 10 bases between them.

This clone turned up a few times. The genes are TRBV15 and TRBJ2-5; 7 positions match TRBD2. V trimming: 1 base; J trimming: 2 bases; junction bases outside the gene matches: 4. The CDR3 spans 15 residues. Germline V CDR1 and CDR2: LNHNV, YYDKDF (reference sequence). CDR3 in amino acids: CATSRALAGQETQYF. CDR3 DNA sequence: TGTGCCACCAGCAGAGCGTTAGCGGGTCAAGAGACCCAGTACTTC.